This T cell receptor beta chain was profiled in a study of cytomegalovirus exposure and HLA in healthy donors. Study-level results: There were three CMV-associated chains whose specificity for CMV antigens was confirmed in vitro. TCR beta V- and J-gene trimming, according to a later analysis, was linked to a missense DCLRE1C variant. Some public TCRs appeared in many individuals, while most sequences were rare.

Points on this clone: The antigen is not known.

The PCR was carried out with 60 Vbeta primers and 13 Jbeta primers. The repertoire was sequenced with immunoSEQ multiplex PCR; TCRdb's copy has only in-frame clones and lacks some. The data contain more than 150,000 clones, around 81% of them singletons. The CDR3 is 14 residues long. Unmatched junction bases numbered 4, after V lost 6 bases and J lost 4 bases. The germline V gene encodes CDR1 MNHEY and CDR2 SVGAGI. This sequence joins TRBV6-5 and TRBJ1-4; 8 nucleotides align to TRBD1. Sequencing input: PBMCs. The clonotype comes from a woman aged 30 to 39 in good health and CMV-seronegative. Here the CDR3 DNA reads TGTGCCAGCAGCAGGGGGCGAAATAATGAAAAACTGTTTTTT. Amino acid sequence: CASSRGRNNEKLFF.